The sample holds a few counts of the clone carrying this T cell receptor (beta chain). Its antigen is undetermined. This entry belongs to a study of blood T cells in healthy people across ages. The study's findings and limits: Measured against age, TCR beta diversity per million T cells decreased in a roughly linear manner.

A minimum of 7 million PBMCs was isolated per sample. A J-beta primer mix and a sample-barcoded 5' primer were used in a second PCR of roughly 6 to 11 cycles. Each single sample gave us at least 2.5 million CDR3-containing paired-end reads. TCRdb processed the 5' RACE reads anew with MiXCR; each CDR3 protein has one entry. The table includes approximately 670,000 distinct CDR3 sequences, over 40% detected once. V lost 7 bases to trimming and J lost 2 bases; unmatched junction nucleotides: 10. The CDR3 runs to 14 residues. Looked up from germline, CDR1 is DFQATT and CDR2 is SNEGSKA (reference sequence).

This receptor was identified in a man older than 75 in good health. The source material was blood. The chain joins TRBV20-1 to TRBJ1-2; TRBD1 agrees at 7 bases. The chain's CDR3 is CSGLPLQGNYGYTF. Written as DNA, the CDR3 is TGCAGTGGGCTACCCCTACAGGGGAACTATGGCTACACCTTC.